The table lists the clone carrying this T cell receptor (beta chain) with a count of one. Libraries were prepared by immunoSEQ multiplex PCR; TCRdb keeps only in-frame clonotypes and omits some of them. The repertoire holds approximately 99,000 clones, with 85% to 90% as singletons. The data belong to a study of blood T cell repertoires in COVID-19. From germline, CDR1 is SGHTA and CDR2 FQGTGA. V was cut by 8 bases and J by 0 bases, with 7 bases left in between. The CDR3 contains 13 residues. This receptor was taken from an older woman in a cohort sampled during active or convalescent COVID-19. The chain employs TRBV7-3 and TRBJ2-2, with D possibly matching TRBD2 (5 bases). Sequences were obtained from peripheral blood. The CDR3 sequence is CASSTTNTGELFF. The CDR3 DNA is TGTGCCAGCTCGACTACGAACACCGGGGAGCTGTTTTTT.